The present T cell receptor beta chain was sequenced within a study of blood T cell repertoires in COVID-19 (dated by TCRdb to the early 2020s). As for the study more broadly: Collaborator samples came from the United States, Italy and Spain and covered acute and convalescent phases of COVID-19. The material from the prospective study consisted of cDNA or gDNA derived from T cells, B-cell-depleted T cells, or PBMCs. Subjects who had been exposed to COVID-19, were actively infected with it, or had recovered from it provided the deeply sampled blood TCRbeta repertoires that made up the dataset. The repertoires were released in a freely available public database meant as a resource for research on the immune response to SARS-CoV-2. The samples were drawn from two sources: the first 160 participants of the ongoing ImmuneRACE study, and 1,254 subjects contributed by 6 global collaborators. Nearly every sample came with metadata listing a de-identified subject ID, COVID-19 status, age in years and sex. Where HLA class I and class II types were available, the types were taken from metadata supplied by the sample provider, not from assay-based typing. What the authors observed across the whole study: Clinical and demographic metadata were provided uncurated, with the amount varying by source and participant.

The collaborating institutions used their own protocols to collect whole blood in K2EDTA tubes. For TCRbeta analysis, collaborator samples were shipped as frozen whole blood, as isolated PBMCs, or as DNA extracted from either sample type. The immunoSEQ Assay, a bias-controlled multiplex PCR, was used to amplify TCRbeta CDR3 regions from genomic DNA. Per the original workflow: Within the assay, amplification of reference gene primers was used to estimate how many nucleated cells each sample contained. To quantify the absolute abundance of each unique TCRbeta CDR3 rearrangement, sequence reads were collapsed and filtered. For each sample, productive Simpson clonality was calculated as the square root of Simpson's diversity index over productive rearrangements. Not all clones reach the TCRdb copy of this immuneACCESS table, which keeps in-frame sequences only. Checked studies attribute under half of the gap to unresolved V genes and leave the rest unexplained. V and J calls and clone size follow that table, whereas D and trimming were derived from the DNA. A total of about 98,000 clones appear in this sample, 82% of them only once. The biggest ten clones account for roughly 11% of the sample.

This clone was found a few times. Its binding antigen is unknown. It has no much larger one-base neighbor in the sample; base qualities were not kept. The CDR3 spans 12 residues, from the cysteine through the phenylalanine. Of the read, only the CDR3 DNA is kept; its 36 bases are in frame from base 1. The V and J ends are trimmed by 6 bases and 3 bases, leaving 8 bases between them. CDR1 and CDR2, looked up from the germline V gene, are MNHEY and SVGAGI. The sequenced sample consisted of peripheral blood. The sequence derives from a man between 70 and 80 years old with active or convalescent COVID-19. The chain employs TRBV6-5 and TRBJ1-2; the D gene is perhaps TRBD1, on 5 matching bases. For the CDR3, the sequence is CASRGGDYGYTF. The nucleotides read TGTGCCAGCAGGGGGGGTGACTATGGCTACACCTTC.